This T cell receptor beta chain came from a study of blood T cell repertoires in COVID-19. Germline CDR1 and CDR2: LGHDT and YNNKEL (reference sequence). The CDR3 loop spans 18 amino acids. V lost 3 bases and J lost 6, with 26 bases in between. Everyone who took part was about 18 to 90 years old, and they came from over 20 US areas. Per the original data handling: Cell counts per sample came from amplifying reference gene primers. Sequenced by immunoSEQ multiplex PCR; TCRdb stores in-frame clones only, minus some. V and J calls plus clone size are reproduced from that table; the DNA served to infer D and trimming. In the table there are about 250,000 clones, around 85% of which are singletons.

This receptor was taken from a woman aged 50 to 65 with acute COVID-19. The sequenced sample was PBMCs or T cells enriched from blood (not recorded which). V gene TRBV3-1 (or the pseudogene TRBV3-2) combines with J gene TRBJ1-1; D unclear. CDR3 coding DNA: TGTGCCAGCAGCCATCCGGTCATTAATTCACCGATAATCGCTGAAGCTTTCTTT. This translates into CASSHPVINSPIIAEAFF.